This TCR beta chain was identified during a study of radiation and T cells in renal cell carcinoma. For the study at large: Nephrectomy followed 15 Gy stereotactic body radiation by 4 weeks.

General study results and limits: No pretreatment tumor biopsies were available for baseline clonotypes. In blood, top tumor clones expanded by 2 weeks, shrinking by 4.

This CDR3 region has 13 residues. Trimming stripped 1 base from V and 8 bases from J, with 9 bases between. The V gene's germline CDR1 is MDHEN and CDR2 SYDVKM. Generated by immunoSEQ multiplex PCR, the TCRdb table keeps only in-frame clones and is missing some. The sample includes some 100,000 clones, over 75% of them seen just once. As to time point: baseline pretreatment blood. Treatment: 15 Gy SBRT to primary tumor, nephrectomy 4 weeks later. Radiation-treated patients gave blood at baseline, week 2 and week 4. This clone has a handful of counts. Its target is not known. The sequence derives from a man aged 55-75 years with renal cell carcinoma. The material was blood, obtained from a patient whose treatment included radiotherapy and nephrectomy. The genes are TRBV28 and TRBJ2-1; D unclear. The CDR3 sequence: CASSLSGQHEQFF. The CDR3 coding sequence is TGTGCCAGCAGTTTATCTGGGCAGCATGAGCAGTTCTTC.